What follows describes a single T cell receptor beta chain. Its antigen is not known. A multiplex PCR was run with 60 Vbeta primers and 13 Jbeta primers. The protocol was immunoSEQ multiplex PCR, while the TCRdb copy is restricted to in-frame clones and leaves out a portion. Of over 110,000 clones in the sample, 80% were seen once. The length of the CDR3 is 15 residues. The trim removed 2 bases at V and 5 bases at J, leaving 6 bases unmatched. Germline V gene data show CDR1 as MNHNS and CDR2 as SASEGT. The sample comes from a study of cytomegalovirus exposure and HLA in healthy donors. General study results and limits: In a later analysis, common viral pathogens appeared linked to several of the most significant clusters. High specificity and sensitivity for cytomegalovirus status were reported for the classifier. In a later analysis, V- and J-gene trimming of beta chains associated with a DCLRE1C missense variant, replicated independently. About 87% or about 30% of the time was how often most TCR beta V segments were productive, according to an earlier analysis.

This chain connects TRBV6-1 to TRBJ1-5, with 7 bases aligning to TRBD1. Input material: PBMCs. The receptor's source is a man aged 35 to 55 in good health and CMV-seronegative. The CDR3 loop reads CASSESRQGHQPQHF. The CDR3 DNA is TGTGCCAGCAGTGAATCCAGACAGGGCCATCAGCCCCAGCATTTT.